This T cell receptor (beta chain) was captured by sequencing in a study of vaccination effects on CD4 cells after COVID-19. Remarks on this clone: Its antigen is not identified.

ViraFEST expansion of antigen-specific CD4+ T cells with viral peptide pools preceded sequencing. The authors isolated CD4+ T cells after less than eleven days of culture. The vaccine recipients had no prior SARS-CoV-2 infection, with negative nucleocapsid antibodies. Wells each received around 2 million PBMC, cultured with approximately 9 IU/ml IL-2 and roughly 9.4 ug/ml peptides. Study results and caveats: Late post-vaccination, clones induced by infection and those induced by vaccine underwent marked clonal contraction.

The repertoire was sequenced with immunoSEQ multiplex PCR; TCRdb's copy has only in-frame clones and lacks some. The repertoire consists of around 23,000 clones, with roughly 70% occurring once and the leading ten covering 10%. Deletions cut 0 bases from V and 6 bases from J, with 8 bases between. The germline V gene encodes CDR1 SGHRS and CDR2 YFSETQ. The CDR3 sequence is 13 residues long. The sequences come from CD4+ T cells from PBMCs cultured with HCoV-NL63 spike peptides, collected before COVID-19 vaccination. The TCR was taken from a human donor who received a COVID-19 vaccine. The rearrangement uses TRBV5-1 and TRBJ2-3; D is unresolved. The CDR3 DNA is TGCGCCAGCAGCTTGGTGGAGCGTGATACGCAGTATTTT. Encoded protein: CASSLVERDTQYF.